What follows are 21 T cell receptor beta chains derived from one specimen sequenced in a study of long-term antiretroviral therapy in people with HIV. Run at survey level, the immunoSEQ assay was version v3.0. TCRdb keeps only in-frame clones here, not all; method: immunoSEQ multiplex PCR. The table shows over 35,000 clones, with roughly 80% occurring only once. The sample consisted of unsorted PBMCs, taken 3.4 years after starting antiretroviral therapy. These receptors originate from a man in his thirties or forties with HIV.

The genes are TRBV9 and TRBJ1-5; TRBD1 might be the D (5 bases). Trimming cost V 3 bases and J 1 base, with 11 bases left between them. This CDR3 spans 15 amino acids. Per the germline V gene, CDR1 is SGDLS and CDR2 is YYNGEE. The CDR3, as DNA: TGTGCCAGCAGCGGGGGGGATTCAAGCAATCAGCCCCAGCATTTT. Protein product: CASSGGDSSNQPQHF.

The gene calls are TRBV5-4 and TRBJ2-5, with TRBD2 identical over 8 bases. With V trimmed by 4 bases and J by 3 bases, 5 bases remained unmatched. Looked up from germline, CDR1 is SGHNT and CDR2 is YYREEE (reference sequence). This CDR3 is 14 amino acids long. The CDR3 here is CASSRGLGEETQYF. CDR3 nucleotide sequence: TGTGCCAGCAGCCGGGGACTAGGGGAAGAGACCCAGTACTTC.

In DNA form, the CDR3 reads TGTGCCACCCCGACAGGGAAGAGCCCCAATAGCAATCAGCCCCAGCATTTT. Its protein is CATPTGKSPNSNQPQHF. The chain is built from TRBV19 and TRBJ1-5, with TRBD1 matching 7 bases. The J segment lost 0 bases and the V segment lost 10 bases, leaving 15 bases of the junction unmatched. The CDR3 runs 17 residues. The V gene's germline CDR1 is LNHDA and CDR2 SQIVND (reference sequence).

CDR3 sequence (DNA): TGTGCCAGCACCTCGCGGGGGGGTGAAAAACTGTTTTTT. This translates into CASTSRGGEKLFF. The genes are TRBV5-6 and TRBJ1-4; weak D call: TRBD1 (5 bases). V was pared by 6 bases and J by 7 bases, with 13 bases between. The CDR3 loop spans 13 amino acids. Germline CDR1 is SGHDT and CDR2 is YYEEEE. Supplemented by reference TRBV5-6 and TRBJ1-4, the full variable domain reads DAGVTQSPTHLIKTRGQQVTLRCSPKSGHDTVSWYQQALGQGPQFIFQYYEEEERQRGNFPDRFSGHQFPNYSSELNVNALLLGDSALYLCASTSRGGEKLFFGSGTQLSVL.

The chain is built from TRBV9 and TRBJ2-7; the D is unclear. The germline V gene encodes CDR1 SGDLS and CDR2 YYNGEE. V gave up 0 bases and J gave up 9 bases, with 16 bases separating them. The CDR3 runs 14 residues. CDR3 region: CASSVAGTPGVQYF. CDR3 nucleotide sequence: TGTGCCAGCAGCGTAGCAGGTACGCCTGGGGTGCAGTACTTC.

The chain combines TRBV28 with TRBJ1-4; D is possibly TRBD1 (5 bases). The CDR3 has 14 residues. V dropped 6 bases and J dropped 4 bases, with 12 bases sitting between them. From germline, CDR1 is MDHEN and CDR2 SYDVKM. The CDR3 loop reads CASRPGRLNEKLFF. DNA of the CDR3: TGTGCCAGCAGGCCGGGACGTCTTAATGAAAAACTGTTTTTT.

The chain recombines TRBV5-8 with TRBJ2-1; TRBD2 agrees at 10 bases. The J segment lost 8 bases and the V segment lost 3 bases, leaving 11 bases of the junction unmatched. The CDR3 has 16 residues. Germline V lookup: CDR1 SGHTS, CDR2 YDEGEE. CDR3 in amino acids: CASSWGSGRAGDEQFF. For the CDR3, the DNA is TGTGCCAGCAGCTGGGGCAGCGGGAGGGCAGGGGATGAGCAGTTCTTC.

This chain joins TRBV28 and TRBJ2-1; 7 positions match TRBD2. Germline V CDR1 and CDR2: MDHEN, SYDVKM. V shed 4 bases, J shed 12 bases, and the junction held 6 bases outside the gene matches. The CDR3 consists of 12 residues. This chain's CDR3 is CASSSRTRRQFF. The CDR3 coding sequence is TGTGCCAGCAGTTCTAGGACTAGGCGGCAGTTCTTC.

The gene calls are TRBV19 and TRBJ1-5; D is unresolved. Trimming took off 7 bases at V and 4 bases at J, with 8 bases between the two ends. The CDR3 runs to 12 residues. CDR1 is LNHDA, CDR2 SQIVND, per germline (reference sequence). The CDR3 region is CASNQANQPQHF. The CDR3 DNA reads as TGTGCCAGTAATCAGGCGAATCAGCCCCAGCATTTT.

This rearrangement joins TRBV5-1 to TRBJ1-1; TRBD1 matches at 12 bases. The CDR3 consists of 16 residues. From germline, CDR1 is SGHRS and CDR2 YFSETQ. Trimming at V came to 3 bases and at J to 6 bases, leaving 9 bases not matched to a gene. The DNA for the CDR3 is TGCGCCAGCAGCTCGGGACAGGGGGCCAGTCTCTCTGAAGCTTTCTTT. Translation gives CASSSGQGASLSEAFF.

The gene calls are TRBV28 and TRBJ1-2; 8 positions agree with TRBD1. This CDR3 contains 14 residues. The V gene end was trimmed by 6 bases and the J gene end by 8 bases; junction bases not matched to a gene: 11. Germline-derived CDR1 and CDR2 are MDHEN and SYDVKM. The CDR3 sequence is CASRFPDRGKGYTF. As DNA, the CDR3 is TGTGCCAGCAGATTCCCCGACAGGGGAAAAGGCTACACCTTC.

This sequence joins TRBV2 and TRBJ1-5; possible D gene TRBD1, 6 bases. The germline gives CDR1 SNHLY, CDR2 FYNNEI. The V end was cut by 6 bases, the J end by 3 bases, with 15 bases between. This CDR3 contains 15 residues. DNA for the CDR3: TGTGCCAGCAGGGGGGCCGGGGGCCCCAATCAGCCCCAGCATTTT. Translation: CASRGAGGPNQPQHF.

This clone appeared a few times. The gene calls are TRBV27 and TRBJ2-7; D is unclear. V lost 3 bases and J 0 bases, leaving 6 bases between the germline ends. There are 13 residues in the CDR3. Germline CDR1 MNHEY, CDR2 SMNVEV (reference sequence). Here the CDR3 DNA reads TGTGCCAGCAGTTTCCGAAGCTCCTACGAGCAGTACTTC. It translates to CASSFRSSYEQYF.

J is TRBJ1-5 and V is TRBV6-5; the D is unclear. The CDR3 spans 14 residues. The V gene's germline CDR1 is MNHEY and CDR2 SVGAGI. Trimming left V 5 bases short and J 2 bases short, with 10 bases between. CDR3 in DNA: TGTGCCAGCAGTCCCGCCCAGGGCAATCAGCCCCAGCATTTT. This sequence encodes CASSPAQGNQPQHF.

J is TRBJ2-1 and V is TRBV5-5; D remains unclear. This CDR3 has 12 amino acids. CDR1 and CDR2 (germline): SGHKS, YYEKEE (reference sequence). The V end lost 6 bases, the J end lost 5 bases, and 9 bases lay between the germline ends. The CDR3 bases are TGTGCCAGCAAATCCGGGCACAATGAGCAGTTCTTC. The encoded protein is CASKSGHNEQFF.

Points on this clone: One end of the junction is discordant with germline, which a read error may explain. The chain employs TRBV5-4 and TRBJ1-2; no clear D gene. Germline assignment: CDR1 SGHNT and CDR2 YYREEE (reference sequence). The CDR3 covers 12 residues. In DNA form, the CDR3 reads TGTGCCAGCAGCTTGCTATGGACCTCTCCTCATTTC. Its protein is CASSLLWTSPHF.

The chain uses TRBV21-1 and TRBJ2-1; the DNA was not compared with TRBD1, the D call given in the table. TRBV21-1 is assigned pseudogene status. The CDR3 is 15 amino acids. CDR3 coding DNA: TGTGCCAGCAGGATTCAGGGGGTGGGCTACAATGAGCAGTTCTTC. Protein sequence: CASRIQGVGYNEQFF.

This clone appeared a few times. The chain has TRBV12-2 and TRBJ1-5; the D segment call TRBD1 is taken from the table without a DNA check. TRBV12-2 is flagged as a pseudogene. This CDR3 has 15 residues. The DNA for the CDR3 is TGTGCAAGTCGCTTCACCAGGGGAAGCAATCAGCCCCAGCATTTT. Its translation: CASRFTRGSNQPQHF.

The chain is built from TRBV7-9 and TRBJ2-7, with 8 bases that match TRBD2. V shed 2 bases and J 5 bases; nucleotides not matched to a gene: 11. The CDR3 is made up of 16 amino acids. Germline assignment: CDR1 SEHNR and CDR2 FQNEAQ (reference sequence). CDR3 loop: CASSLSYPGGHDEQYF. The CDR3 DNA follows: TGTGCCAGCAGCTTATCTTACCCGGGAGGGCACGACGAGCAGTACTTC. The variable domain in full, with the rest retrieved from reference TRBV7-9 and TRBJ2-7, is DTGVSQNPRHKITKRGQNVTFRCDPISEHNRLYWYRQTLGQGPEFLTYFQNEAQLEKSRLLSDRFSAERPKGSFSTLEIQRTEQGDSAMYLCASSLSYPGGHDEQYFGPGTRLTVT.

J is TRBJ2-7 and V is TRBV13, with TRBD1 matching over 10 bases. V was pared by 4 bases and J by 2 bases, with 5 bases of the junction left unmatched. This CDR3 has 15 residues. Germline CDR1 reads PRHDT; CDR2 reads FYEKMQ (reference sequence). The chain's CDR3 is CASSSTGTGAYEQYF. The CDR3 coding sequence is TGTGCCAGCAGCTCCACCGGGACAGGGGCCTACGAGCAGTACTTC.

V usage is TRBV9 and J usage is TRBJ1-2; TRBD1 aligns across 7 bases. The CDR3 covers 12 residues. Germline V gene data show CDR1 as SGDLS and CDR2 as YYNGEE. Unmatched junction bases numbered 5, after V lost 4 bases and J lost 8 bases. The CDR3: CASSLTGLGYTF. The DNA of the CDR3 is TGTGCCAGCAGCCTGACAGGGTTGGGCTACACCTTC.